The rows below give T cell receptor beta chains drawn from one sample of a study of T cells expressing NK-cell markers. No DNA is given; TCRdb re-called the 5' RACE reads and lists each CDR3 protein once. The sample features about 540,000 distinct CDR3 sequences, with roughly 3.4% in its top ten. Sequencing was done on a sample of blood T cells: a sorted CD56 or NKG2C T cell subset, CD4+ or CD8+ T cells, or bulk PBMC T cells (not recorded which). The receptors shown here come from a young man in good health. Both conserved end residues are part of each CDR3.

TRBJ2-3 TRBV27 CASSYLLAGVTDTQYF
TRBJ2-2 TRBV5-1 CASSPGLASTGELFF
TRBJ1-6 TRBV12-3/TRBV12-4 CASSFRDSGSSPLHF
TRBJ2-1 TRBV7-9 CASTLQTGTYNEQFF
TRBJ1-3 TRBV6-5 CASSYYEGAGNTIYF
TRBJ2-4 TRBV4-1 CASSQVNWTGPSPLAKNIQYF
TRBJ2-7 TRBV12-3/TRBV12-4 CASSWGEMSYEQYF
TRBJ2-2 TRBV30 CAWSVLTGHTGELFF
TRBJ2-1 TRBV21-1 CASSKVRQFYNEQFF
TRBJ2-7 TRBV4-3 CASSPRSSGREQYF
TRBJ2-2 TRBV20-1 CSARARSGRANTGELFF
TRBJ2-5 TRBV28 CASSLGVLASPETQYF
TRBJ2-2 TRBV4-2 CASSPLGGSYTGELFF
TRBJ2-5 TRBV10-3 CATCSGTSETQYF
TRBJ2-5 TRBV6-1 CAGSPRGGQQTQYF
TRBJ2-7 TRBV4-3 CASSHRDGAYEQYF
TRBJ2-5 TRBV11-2 CASSLDPGRQETQYF
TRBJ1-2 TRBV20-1 CSAFRGALGANYGYTF
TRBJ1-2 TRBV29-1 CSVGGTANYGYTF
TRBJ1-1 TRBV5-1 CASSDGTLGTEAFF
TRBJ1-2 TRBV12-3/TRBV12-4 CASSTWEGEYGYTF
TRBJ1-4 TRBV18 CASSRRGTGVRSTNEKLFF
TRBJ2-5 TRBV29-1 CTGSGGETQYF
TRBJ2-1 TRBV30 CAWSVGGFSPGDNEQFF
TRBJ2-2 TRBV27 CASSEPGLLTGELFF
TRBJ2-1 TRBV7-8 CASSFNREGVQFF
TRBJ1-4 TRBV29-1 CSVWGGPGTNEKLFF
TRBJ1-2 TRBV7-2 CASSSGQGEGYTF
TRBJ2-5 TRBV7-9 CASSYFIRDDQETQYF
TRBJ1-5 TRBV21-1 CAGGLSHSNQPQHF
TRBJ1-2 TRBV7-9 CASSLTVSPNYGYTF
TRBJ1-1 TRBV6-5 CASSYSGLLIEAFF
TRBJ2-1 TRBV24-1 CATRSSNEQFF
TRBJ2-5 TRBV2 CASSGQGAPQETQYF
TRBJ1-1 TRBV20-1 CRVQRAQNTEAFF
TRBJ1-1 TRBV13 CASAGTLNTEAFF
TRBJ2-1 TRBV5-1 CASSWAGDSNEQFF
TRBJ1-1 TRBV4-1 CASSQDAEALNTEAFF
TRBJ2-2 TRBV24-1 CATSERQGYGELFF
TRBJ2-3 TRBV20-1 CSAGTGTSGPDTQYF
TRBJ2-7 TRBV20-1 CSACFKGSYEQYF
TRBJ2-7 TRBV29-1 CSGTGTSTYEQYF
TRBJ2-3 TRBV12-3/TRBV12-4 CASSRRRVTTDTQYF
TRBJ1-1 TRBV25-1 CASSESGQPMNTEAFF
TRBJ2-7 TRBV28 CASSLRLAGGHEQYF
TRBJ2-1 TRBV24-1 CATSDGTSGKARGSYNEQFF
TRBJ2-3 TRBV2 CASRGGRYTQYF
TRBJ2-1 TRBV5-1 CASSDLPADEQFF